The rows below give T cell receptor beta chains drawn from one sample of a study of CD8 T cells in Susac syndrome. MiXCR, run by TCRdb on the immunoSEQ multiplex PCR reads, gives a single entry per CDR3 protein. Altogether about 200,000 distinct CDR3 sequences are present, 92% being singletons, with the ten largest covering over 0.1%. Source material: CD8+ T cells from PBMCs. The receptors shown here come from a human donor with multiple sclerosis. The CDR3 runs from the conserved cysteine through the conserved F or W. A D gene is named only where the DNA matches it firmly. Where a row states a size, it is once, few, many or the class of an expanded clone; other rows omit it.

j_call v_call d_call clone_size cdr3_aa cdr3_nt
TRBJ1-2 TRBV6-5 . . CASSLDGPYGYTF TGTGCCAGCAGCCTGGACGGCCCCTATGGCTACACCTTC
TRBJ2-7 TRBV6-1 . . CASFSSSYEQYF TGTGCCAGCTTTAGCAGCTCCTACGAGCAGTACTTC
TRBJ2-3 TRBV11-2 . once CASSFGRGSGDTQYF TGTGCCAGCAGCTTCGGGCGGGGTTCAGGAGATACGCAGTATTTT
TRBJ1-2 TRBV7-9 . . CASRAGHYYGYTF TGTGCCAGCAGGGCCGGGCATTACTATGGCTACACCTTC
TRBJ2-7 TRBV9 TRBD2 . CASSRTGLAGDEQYF TGTGCCAGCAGCAGAACTGGACTAGCGGGAGACGAGCAGTACTTC
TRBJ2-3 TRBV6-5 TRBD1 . CASSYYRGGDTQYF TGTGCCAGCAGTTACTACAGGGGTGGAGATACGCAGTATTTT
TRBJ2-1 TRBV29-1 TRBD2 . CSVKLLAGYNEQFF TGCAGCGTGAAGCTCCTAGCGGGGTACAATGAGCAGTTCTTC
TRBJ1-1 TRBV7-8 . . CASNPDVPTGNTEAFF TGTGCCAGCAATCCCGACGTACCAACAGGTAACACTGAAGCTTTCTTT
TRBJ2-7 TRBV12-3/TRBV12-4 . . CASSLARVLPYEQYF TGTGCCAGCAGTTTGGCCAGGGTCCTCCCCTACGAGCAGTACTTC
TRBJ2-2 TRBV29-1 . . CSVQLDGDTGELFF TGCAGCGTCCAGTTGGACGGAGACACCGGGGAGCTGTTTTTT
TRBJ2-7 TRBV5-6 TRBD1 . CASSLGQGVPYEQYF TGTGCCAGCAGCTTGGGACAGGGGGTACCCTACGAGCAGTACTTC
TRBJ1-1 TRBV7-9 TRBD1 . CASSLMRQGAFF TGTGCCAGCAGCTTGATGCGACAGGGTGCTTTCTTT
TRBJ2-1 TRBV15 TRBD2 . CATSRVLAGGPNEQFF TGTGCCACCAGCAGAGTTCTAGCGGGGGGGCCCAATGAGCAGTTCTTC
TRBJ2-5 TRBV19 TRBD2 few CASWAGEEETQYF TGTGCCAGTTGGGCGGGAGAGGAAGAGACCCAGTACTTC
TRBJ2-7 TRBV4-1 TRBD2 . CASSNGLAGFSEQYF TGCGCCAGCAGCAACGGACTAGCGGGGTTCTCCGAGCAGTACTTC
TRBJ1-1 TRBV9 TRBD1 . CASSVTGEDTEAFF TGTGCCAGCAGCGTTACAGGGGAGGACACTGAAGCTTTCTTT
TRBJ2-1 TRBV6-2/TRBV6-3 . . CASSYGRGNEQFF TGTGCCAGCAGTTACGGTCGGGGCAATGAGCAGTTCTTC
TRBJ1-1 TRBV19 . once CASSISSGAEAFF TGTGCCAGTAGTATCTCGAGCGGCGCTGAAGCTTTCTTT
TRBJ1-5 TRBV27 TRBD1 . CASWPGQGNQPQHF TGTGCCAGCTGGCCGGGACAGGGCAATCAGCCCCAGCATTTT
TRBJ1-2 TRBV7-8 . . CASSSHEGPNYGYTF TGTGCCAGCAGCTCCCACGAGGGGCCTAACTATGGCTACACCTTC
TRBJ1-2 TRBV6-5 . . CASSYSKVPQEGYTF TGTGCCAGCAGTTACTCGAAAGTCCCTCAAGAGGGCTACACCTTC
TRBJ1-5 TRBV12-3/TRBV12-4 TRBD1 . CASSLDGQGPQPQHF TGTGCCAGCAGTTTAGATGGACAGGGCCCTCAGCCCCAGCATTTT
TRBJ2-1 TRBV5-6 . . CASGAELSYNEQFF TGTGCCAGCGGCGCGGAACTCTCCTACAATGAGCAGTTCTTC
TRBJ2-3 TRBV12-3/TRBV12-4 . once CASSKGESTDTQYF TGTGCCAGCAGCAAAGGGGAGAGCACAGATACGCAGTATTTT
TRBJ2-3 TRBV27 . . CASGPLGTDTQYF TGTGCCAGCGGCCCGCTCGGCACAGATACGCAGTATTTT
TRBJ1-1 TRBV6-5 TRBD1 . CASSSPIMGQVNTEAFF TGTGCCAGCAGTTCACCTATCATGGGACAGGTGAACACTGAAGCTTTCTTT
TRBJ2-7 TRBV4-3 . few CASSQDPAGHSYEQYF TGCGCCAGCAGCCAAGATCCGGCAGGGCACTCCTACGAGCAGTACTTC
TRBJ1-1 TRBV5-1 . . CASSSETVGNTEAFF TGCGCCAGCAGCTCAGAGACAGTAGGAAACACTGAAGCTTTCTTT
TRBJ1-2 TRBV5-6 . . CASRGWGIDGYTF TGTGCCAGCCGTGGATGGGGGATAGATGGCTACACCTTC
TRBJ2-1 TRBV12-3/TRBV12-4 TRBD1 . CASSLMGQGFHEQFF TGTGCCAGCAGTTTAATGGGACAGGGGTTCCATGAGCAGTTCTTC
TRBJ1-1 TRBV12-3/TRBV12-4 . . CASSSIVAGLNTEAFF TGTGCCAGCAGTTCTATAGTTGCAGGTTTGAACACTGAAGCTTTCTTT
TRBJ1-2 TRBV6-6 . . CASRDYHGYTF TGTGCCAGCAGAGACTACCATGGCTACACCTTC
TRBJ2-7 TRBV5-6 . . CASSLAAGAYEQYF TGTGCCAGCAGCTTGGCTGCCGGAGCCTACGAGCAGTACTTC
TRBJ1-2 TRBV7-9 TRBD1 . CASRSGTGLGYTF TGTGCCAGCAGATCCGGGACAGGGCTCGGCTACACCTTC
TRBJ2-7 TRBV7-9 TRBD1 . CASSLALGQVDEQYF TGTGCCAGCAGCTTAGCGCTGGGACAGGTCGACGAGCAGTACTTC
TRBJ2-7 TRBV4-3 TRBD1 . CASSLRESRDRVITQSYEQYF TGCGCCAGCAGCCTCCGAGAAAGCCGGGACAGGGTAATAACTCAGTCCTACGAGCAGTACTTC
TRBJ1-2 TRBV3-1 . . CASSQEVIKGGANYGYTF TGTGCCAGCAGCCAAGAAGTGATTAAGGGGGGGGCAAACTATGGCTACACCTTC
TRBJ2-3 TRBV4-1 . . CASRMGSTQYF TGCGCCAGCCGGATGGGGTCGACGCAGTATTTT
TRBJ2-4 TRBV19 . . CASSIGASATLAKNIQYF TGTGCCAGTAGTATAGGAGCCTCGGCGACCCTAGCCAAAAACATTCAGTACTTC
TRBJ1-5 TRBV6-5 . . CASRLRQWDQPQHF TGTGCCAGCAGACTCAGACAGTGGGATCAGCCCCAGCATTTT
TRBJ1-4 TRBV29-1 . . CSAPGTGCNEKLFF TGCAGCGCCCCGGGTACAGGCTGTAATGAAAAACTGTTTTTT
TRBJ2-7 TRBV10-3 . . CAISLGGADEQYF TGTGCCATCAGTCTAGGGGGAGCGGACGAGCAGTACTTC
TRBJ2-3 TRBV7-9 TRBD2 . CAIYLAGEADTQYF TGTGCCATCTACCTAGCGGGAGAGGCAGATACGCAGTATTTT
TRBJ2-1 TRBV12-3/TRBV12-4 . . CASSLKNNEQFF TGTGCCAGCAGTCTTAAAAACAATGAGCAGTTCTTC
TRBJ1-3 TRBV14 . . CASSPWGNTIYF TGTGCCAGCAGCCCCTGGGGAAACACCATATATTTT
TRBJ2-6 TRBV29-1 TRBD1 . CSVLTGVGANVLTF TGCAGCGTGCTCACAGGGGTTGGGGCCAACGTCCTGACTTTC
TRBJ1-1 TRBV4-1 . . CASSQDREEDTEAFF TGCGCCAGCAGCCAGGACCGGGAGGAGGACACTGAAGCTTTCTTT
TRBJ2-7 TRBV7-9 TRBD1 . CASSSRTGSSYEQYF TGTGCCAGCAGTTCAAGGACAGGTAGCTCCTACGAGCAGTACTTC
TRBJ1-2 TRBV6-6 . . CASRGGTILNYGYTF TGTGCCAGCAGGGGGGGAACCATCCTTAACTATGGCTACACCTTC
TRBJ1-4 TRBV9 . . CASSVGDSGEKLFF TGTGCCAGCAGCGTAGGAGACAGTGGTGAAAAACTGTTTTTT
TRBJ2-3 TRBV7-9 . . CASSLGWAGETDTQYF TGTGCCAGCAGCTTAGGCTGGGCTGGGGAAACAGATACGCAGTATTTT